The entry below gives a single T cell receptor (beta chain) sequence along with its context. Its specificity is not known. This record comes from a study of shared clonotypes between healthy human individuals. Study results and limitations: Clonotypes shared by all four donors outscored non-shared clonotypes in generation probability.

The protocol was immunoSEQ multiplex PCR, while the TCRdb copy is restricted to in-frame clones and leaves out a portion. The repertoire has approximately 1.4 million clones, 95% to 99% of them found once; the top ten carry about 0.4%. CDR3 length: 16 amino acids. Losses at the gene ends were 4 bases for V and 4 bases for J; bases not matched to a gene: 10. In germline, CDR1 is LNHDA, CDR2 SQIVND (reference sequence). This clonotype was obtained from a man aged 25 to 45 in good health. The sequencing input was naive CD4+ T cells sorted from blood. This sample's subset: CD45RA+ positively selected. J is TRBJ2-7 and V is TRBV19; TRBD1 agrees at 10 bases. CDR3: CASSNSGTGESYEQYF. CDR3 DNA: TGTGCCAGTAGTAACTCCGGGACAGGGGAAAGTTACGAGCAGTACTTC.